This T cell receptor (beta chain) came from a study of early T cells in non-severe SARS-CoV-2 infection. The overall study: Unpaired chains resulted from sequencing bulk RNA of unsorted whole blood.

Attachment of unique molecular identifiers to individual cDNA molecules was performed. TCRdb reprocessed the 5' RACE reads with MiXCR, giving one entry per CDR3 protein. In the table there are around 50,000 distinct CDR3 sequences, roughly 7.7% of which are singletons. Study findings and constraints: A preference for anti-spike CD8 responses marked VDJdb matching, which missed private and CD4 specificities.

Per the germline V gene, CDR1 is SGHNT and CDR2 is YYREEE (reference sequence). The CDR3 length is 16 residues. Trimming took 5 bases from V and 7 from J, leaving 23 bases between them. On this clonotype: Its antigen is unidentified.

This receptor was obtained from an adult who was a healthcare worker with PCR-confirmed SARS-CoV-2 infection or an uninfected control (not recorded which). The source material was whole blood. The chain has TRBV5-4 and TRBJ2-3; tentative D call: TRBD2 (5 bases). CDR3 coding DNA: TGTGCCAGCAGTCGCGGAGTTCGGCTAGCTAGTTATACGCAGTATTTT. It is translated as CASSRGVRLASYTQYF.